The sample holds one count of the clone carrying this T cell receptor beta chain. Its antigen is not identified. This CDR3 comprises 14 residues. Per germline, CDR1 LNHDA and CDR2 SQIVND (reference sequence). The V gene end was trimmed by 6 bases and the J gene end by 13 bases; junction bases not matched to a gene: 12. This sample was included in a study of cytomegalovirus exposure and HLA in healthy donors. Study-wide background: A later analysis reported the same platform for the roughly 120 validation repertoires and the roughly 630 first-cohort repertoires.

Study-wide points: According to the study, around 160 TCR beta chains were cytomegalovirus-associated.

Method: immunoSEQ multiplex PCR; TCRdb's copy keeps in-frame clones and lacks some. The data hold over 110,000 clones, with less than 90% observed a single time. The sample comprised PBMCs. This chain links TRBV19 with TRBJ2-4; 10 bases are a match to TRBD1. This sequence was found in a man aged 18-30 years in good health and CMV-seronegative. CDR3 region: CASSSWDRGELQYF. In DNA form, the CDR3 reads TGTGCCAGTAGCAGTTGGGACAGGGGCGAACTACAGTACTTC.